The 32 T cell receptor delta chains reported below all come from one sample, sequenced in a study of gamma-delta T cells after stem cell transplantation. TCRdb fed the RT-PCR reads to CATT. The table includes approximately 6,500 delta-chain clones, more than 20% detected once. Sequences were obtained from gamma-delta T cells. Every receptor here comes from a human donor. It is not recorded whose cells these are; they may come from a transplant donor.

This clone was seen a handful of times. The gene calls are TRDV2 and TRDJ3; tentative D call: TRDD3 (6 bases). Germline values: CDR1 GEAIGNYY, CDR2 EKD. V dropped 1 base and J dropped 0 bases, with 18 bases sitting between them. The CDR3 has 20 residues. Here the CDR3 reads CACDTLIRMGNSWDTRQMFF. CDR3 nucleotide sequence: TGTGCCTGTGACACACTGATACGAATGGGGAACTCCTGGGACACCCGACAGATGTTTTTC.

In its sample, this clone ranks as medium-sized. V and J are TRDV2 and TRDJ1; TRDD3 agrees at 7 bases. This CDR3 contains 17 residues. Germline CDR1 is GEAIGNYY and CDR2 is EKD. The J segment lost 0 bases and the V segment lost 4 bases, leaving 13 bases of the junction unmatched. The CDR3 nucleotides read TGTGCCTGTGAGAGACTGGGGATCGGGGGGTACACCGATAAACTCATCTTT. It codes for CACERLGIGGYTDKLIF.

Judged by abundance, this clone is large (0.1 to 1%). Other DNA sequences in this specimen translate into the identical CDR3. CDR3 coding DNA: TGTGCCTTTCGCGTTCCCTCTGGGGGATACTGGTGGTACACCGATAAACTCATCTTT. Protein: CAFRVPSGGYWWYTDKLIF. The chain recombines TRDV3 with TRDJ1, with 11 nucleotides matching TRDD3. Germline V lookup: CDR1 TVYSNPD, CDR2 GDNSRS (reference sequence). J lost 0 bases, V lost 2 bases, and 17 bases had no gene match. There are 19 residues in the CDR3.

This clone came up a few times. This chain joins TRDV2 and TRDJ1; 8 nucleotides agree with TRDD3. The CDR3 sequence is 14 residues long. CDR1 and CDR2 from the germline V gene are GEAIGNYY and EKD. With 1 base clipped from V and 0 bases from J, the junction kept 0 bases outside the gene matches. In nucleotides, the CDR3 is TGTGCCTGTGACACTGGGGGATACACCGATAAACTCATCTTT. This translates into CACDTGGYTDKLIF.

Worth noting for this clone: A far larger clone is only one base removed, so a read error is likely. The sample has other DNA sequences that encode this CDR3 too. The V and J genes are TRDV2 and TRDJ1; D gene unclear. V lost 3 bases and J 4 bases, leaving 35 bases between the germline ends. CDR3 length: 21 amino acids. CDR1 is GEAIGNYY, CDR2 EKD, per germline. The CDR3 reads CACDSVRNAPSRSPRGDKLIF. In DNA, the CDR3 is TGTGCCTGTGACTCCGTCCGCAATGCTCCCTCTCGCTCCCCGAGGGGCGATAAACTCATCTTT.

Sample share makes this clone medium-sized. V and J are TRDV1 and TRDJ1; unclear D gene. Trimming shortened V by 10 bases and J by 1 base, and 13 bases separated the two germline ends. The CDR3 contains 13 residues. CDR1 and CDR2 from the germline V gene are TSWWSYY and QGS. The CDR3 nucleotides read TGTGCTCCTAGCTTGTACTCCACCGATAAACTCATCTTT. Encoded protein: CAPSLYSTDKLIF.

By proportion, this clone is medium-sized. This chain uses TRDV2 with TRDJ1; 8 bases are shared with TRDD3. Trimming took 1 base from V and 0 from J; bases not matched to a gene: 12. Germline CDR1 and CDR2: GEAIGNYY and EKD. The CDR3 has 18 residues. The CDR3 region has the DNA TGTGCCTGTGACACTCTAGGAACTGGGGGCCAGTACACCGATAAACTCATCTTT. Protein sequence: CACDTLGTGGQYTDKLIF.

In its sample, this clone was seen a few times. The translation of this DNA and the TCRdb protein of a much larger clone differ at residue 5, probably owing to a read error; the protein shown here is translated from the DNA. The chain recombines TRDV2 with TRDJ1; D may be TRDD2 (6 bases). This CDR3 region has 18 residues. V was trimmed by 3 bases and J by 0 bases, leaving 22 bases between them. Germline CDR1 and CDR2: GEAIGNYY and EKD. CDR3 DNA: TGTGCCTGTGACGCGGTCCTACAGGCTGGGAAGTACACCGATAAACTCATCTTT. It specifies CACDAVLQAGKYTDKLIF.

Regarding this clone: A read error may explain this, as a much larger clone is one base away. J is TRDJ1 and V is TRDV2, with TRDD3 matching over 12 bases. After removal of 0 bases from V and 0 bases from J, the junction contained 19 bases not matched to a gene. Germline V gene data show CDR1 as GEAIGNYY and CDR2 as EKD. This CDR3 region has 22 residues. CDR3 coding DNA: TGTGCCTGTGACACCGTGGCAATCTCTGGGGGATACGGCGTGGGGTACACCGATAAACTCATCTTT. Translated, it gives CACDTVAISGGYGVGYTDKLIF.

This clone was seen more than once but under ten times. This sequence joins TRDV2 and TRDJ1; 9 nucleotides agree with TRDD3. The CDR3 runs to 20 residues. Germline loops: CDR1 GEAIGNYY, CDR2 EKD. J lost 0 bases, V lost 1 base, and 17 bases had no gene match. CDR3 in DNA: TGTGCCTGTGACACAGTACTCGGGGATACGCGAAAAAGGGACACCGATAAACTCATCTTT. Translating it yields CACDTVLGDTRKRDTDKLIF.

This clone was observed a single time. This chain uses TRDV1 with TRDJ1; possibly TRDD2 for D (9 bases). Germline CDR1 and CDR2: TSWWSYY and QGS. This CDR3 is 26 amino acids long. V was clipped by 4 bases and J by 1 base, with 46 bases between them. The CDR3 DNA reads TGTGCTCTTGGGGGGATTCCCTTCCTACCCTCTATACTGAGGGATACGTTTAACACCGGCACCGATAAACTCATCTTT. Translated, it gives CALGGIPFLPSILRDTFNTGTDKLIF.

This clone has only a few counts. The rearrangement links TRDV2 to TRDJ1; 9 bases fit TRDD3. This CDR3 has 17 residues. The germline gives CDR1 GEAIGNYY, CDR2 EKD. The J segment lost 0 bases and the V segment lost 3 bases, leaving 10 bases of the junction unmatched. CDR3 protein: CACDPLLGESYTDKLIF. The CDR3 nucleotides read TGTGCCTGTGACCCCCTACTGGGGGAGTCGTACACCGATAAACTCATCTTT.

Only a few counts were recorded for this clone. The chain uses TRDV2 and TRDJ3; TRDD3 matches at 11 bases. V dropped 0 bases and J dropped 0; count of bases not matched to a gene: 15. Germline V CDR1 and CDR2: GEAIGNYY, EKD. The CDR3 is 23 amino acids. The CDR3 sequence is CACDTVNGGYGDRSSWDTRQMFF. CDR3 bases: TGTGCCTGTGACACCGTTAATGGGGGATACGGGGATCGTAGCTCCTGGGACACCCGACAGATGTTTTTC.

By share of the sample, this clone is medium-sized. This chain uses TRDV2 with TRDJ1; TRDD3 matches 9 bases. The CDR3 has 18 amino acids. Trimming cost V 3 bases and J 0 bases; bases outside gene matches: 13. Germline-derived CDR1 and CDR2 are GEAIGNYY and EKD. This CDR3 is CACDPLGDLASDTDKLIF. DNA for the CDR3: TGTGCCTGTGACCCCCTGGGGGATTTAGCTTCTGACACCGATAAACTCATCTTT.

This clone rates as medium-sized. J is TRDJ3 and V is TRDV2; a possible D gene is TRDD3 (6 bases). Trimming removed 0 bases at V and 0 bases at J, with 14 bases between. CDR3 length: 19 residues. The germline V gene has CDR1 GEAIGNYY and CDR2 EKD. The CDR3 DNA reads TGTGCCTGTGACACCGCTGGTCTGGGGTACTCCTGGGACACCCGACAGATGTTTTTC. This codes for CACDTAGLGYSWDTRQMFF.

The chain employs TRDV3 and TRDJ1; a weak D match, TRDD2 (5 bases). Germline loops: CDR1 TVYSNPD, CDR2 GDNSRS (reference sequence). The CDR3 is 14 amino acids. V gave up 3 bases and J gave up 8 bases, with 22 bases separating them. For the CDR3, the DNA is TGTGCCTTCACCTACCCTGGTCCGAGAAACAAACTCATCTTT. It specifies CAFTYPGPRNKLIF.

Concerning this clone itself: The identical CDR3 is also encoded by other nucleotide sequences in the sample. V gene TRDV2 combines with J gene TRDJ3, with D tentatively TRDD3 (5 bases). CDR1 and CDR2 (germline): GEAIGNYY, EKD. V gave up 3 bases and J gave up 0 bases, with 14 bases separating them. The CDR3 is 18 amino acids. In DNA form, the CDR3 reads TGTGCCTGTGACCGTACTGGATCCTCCTCCTGGGACACCCGACAGATGTTTTTC. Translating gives CACDRTGSSSWDTRQMFF.

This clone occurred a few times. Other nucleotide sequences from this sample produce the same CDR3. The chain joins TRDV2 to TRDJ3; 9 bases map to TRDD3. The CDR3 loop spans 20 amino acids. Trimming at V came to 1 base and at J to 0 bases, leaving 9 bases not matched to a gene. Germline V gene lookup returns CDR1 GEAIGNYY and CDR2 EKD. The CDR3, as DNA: TGTGCCTGTGACACGATCGTACTGGGGGACTACTCCTGGGACACCCGACAGATGTTTTTC. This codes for CACDTIVLGDYSWDTRQMFF.

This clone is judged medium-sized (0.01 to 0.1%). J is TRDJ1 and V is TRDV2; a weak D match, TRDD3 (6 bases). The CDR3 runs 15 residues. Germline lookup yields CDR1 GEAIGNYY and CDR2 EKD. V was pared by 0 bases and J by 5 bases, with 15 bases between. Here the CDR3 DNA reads TGTGCCTGTGACACCGTTGAAATGCTGGGGGATAAACTCATCTTT. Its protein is CACDTVEMLGDKLIF.

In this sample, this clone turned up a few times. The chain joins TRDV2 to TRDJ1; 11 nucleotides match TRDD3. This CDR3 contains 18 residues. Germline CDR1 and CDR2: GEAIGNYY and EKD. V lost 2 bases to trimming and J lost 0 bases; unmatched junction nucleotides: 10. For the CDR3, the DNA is TGTGCCTGTGACATGGTACTGGGGGATAAGAAGTACACCGATAAACTCATCTTT. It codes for CACDMVLGDKKYTDKLIF.

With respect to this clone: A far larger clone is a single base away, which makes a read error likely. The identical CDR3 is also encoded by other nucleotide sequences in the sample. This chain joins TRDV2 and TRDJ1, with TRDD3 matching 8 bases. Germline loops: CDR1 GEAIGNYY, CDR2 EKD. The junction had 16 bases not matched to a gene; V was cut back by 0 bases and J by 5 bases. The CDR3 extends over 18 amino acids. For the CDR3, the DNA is TGTGCCTGTGACACCGTCAGGAGAACTGGGGGCCTGCCTGATAAACTCATCTTT. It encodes CACDTVRRTGGLPDKLIF.

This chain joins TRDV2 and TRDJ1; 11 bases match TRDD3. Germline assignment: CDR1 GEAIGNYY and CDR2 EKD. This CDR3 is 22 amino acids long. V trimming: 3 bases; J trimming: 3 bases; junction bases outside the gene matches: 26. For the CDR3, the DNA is TGTGCCTGTGACTCCCTGGCGGGCCCGCCGAGGCGCGTGGGGGATACGTCCGATAAACTCATCTTT. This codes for CACDSLAGPPRRVGDTSDKLIF.

CDR3 nucleotides: TGTGCCTTTGGGGGCCTTCCCCTCACTGGGGGTCGACTCACCGATAAACTCATCTTT. Translated, it gives CAFGGLPLTGGRLTDKLIF. The V gene is TRDV3, the J gene TRDJ1, with 8 bases lining up with TRDD3. J gave up 1 base and V 2 bases, and 21 bases lay outside the gene matches. Looked up from germline, CDR1 is TVYSNPD and CDR2 is GDNSRS (reference sequence). The CDR3 length is 19 residues.

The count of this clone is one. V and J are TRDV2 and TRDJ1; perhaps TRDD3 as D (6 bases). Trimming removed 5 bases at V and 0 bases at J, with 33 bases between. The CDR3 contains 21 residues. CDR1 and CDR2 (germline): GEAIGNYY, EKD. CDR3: CACVPASEGSGVPVNTDKLIF. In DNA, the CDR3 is TGTGCCTGTGTTCCGGCTTCGGAGGGGTCTGGGGTCCCAGTGAACACCGATAAACTCATCTTT.

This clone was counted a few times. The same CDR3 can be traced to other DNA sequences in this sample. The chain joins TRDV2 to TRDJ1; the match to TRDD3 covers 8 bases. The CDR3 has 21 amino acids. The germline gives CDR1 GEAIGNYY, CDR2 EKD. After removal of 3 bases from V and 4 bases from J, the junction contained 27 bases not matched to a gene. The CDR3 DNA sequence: TGTGCCTGTGACCCGCTTTGGCGCCCTACTGGGGATACAAGTGGAGGCGATAAACTCATCTTT. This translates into CACDPLWRPTGDTSGGDKLIF.

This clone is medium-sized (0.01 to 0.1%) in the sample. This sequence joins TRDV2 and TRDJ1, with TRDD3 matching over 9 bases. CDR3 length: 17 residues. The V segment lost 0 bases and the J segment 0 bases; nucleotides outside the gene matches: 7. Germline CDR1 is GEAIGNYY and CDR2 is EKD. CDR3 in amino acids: CACDTLGDRRYTDKLIF. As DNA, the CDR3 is TGTGCCTGTGACACCTTGGGGGATAGAAGGTACACCGATAAACTCATCTTT.

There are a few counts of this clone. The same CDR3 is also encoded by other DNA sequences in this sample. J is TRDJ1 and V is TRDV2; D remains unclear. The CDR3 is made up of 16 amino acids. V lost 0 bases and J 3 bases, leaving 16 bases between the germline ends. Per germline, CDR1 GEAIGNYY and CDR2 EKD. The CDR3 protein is CACDTLSESRADKLIF. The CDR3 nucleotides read TGTGCCTGTGACACCCTTTCGGAATCTAGAGCCGATAAACTCATCTTT.

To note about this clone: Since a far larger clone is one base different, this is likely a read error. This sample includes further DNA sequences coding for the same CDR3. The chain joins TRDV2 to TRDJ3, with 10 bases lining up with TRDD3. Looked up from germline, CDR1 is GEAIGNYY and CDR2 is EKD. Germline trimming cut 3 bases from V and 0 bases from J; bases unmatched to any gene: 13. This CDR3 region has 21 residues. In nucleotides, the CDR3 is TGTGCCTGTGACGCCTTACTGGGGGATGAAGCTAGCTCCTGGGACACCCGACAGATGTTTTTC. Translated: CACDALLGDEASSWDTRQMFF.

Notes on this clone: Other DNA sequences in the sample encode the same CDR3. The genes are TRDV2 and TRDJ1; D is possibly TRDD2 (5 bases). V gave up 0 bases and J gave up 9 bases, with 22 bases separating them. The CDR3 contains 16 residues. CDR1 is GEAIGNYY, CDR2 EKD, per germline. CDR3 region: CACDTVTPSPTRQLIF. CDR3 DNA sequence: TGTGCCTGTGACACCGTGACTCCTAGCCCCACTAGGCAACTCATCTTT.

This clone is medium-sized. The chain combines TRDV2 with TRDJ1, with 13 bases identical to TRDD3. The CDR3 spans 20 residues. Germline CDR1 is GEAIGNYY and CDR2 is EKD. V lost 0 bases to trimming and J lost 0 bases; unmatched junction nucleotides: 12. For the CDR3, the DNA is TGTGCCTGTGACACCGTAAGACTGGGGGATACGGGCGTTTACACCGATAAACTCATCTTT. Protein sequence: CACDTVRLGDTGVYTDKLIF.

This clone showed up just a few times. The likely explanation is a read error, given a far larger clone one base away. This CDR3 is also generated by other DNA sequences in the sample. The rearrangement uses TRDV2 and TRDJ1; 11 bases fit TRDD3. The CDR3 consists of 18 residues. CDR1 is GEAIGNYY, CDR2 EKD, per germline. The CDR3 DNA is TGCGCCTGTGAGCGACTGGGGGATAGGAACCAAAACACCGATAAACTCATCTTT. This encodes CACERLGDRNQNTDKLIF.

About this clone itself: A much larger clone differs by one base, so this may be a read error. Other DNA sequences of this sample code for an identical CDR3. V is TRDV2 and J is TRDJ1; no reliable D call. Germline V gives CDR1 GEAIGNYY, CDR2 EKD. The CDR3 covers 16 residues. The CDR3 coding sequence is TGTGCCTGCGACACCGTTGAAGAGAAGGTAATTCAAAAACTCATCTTT. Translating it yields CACDTVEEKVIQKLIF.